These 17 T cell receptor beta chains were all obtained from the same sample, sequenced in a study of shared clonotypes between healthy human individuals. The assay was immunoSEQ multiplex PCR, and TCRdb's table has in-frame clones only and misses some. The table lists more than 500,000 clones, 85% to 95% of them singletons, with over 0.09% in the top ten. CD45RO-negative CD8 cells positively selected for CCR7 made up the naive population, which excluded terminally differentiated effector memory CD45RA+ cells. The sample comprised naive CD8+ T cells sorted from blood. These receptors all come from a woman aged 25 to 45 in good health.

The chain uses TRBV2 and TRBJ1-5, with D maybe TRBD1 (6 bases). Trimming took 9 bases from V and 0 from J, leaving 18 bases between them. The CDR3 has 16 amino acids. Germline assignment: CDR1 SNHLY and CDR2 FYNNEI. The CDR3 nucleotides are TGTGCCAGTGGAGGTTTGACAGGTAATAGCAATCAGCCCCAGCATTTT. This gives the protein CASGGLTGNSNQPQHF.

The table lists this clone with a count of one. The J gene is TRBJ2-1, the V gene TRBV5-4, with 7 bases fitting TRBD2. The CDR3 loop spans 18 amino acids. Germline trimming cut 1 base from V and 1 base from J; bases unmatched to any gene: 11. Germline CDR1 is SGHNT and CDR2 is YYREEE (reference sequence). CDR3 residues: CASSLHGSGMVSYNEQFF. The CDR3 nucleotides read TGTGCCAGCAGCTTGCATGGGAGCGGGATGGTATCCTACAATGAGCAGTTCTTC.

This chain joins TRBV4-1 and TRBJ2-7, with 7 nucleotides matching TRBD2. Trimming took 0 bases from V and 6 from J; bases not matched to a gene: 5. This CDR3 is 14 amino acids long. The germline gives CDR1 MGHRA, CDR2 YSYEKL. The CDR3 spells CASSQDGGDVEQYF. Written as DNA, the CDR3 is TGCGCCAGCAGCCAAGATGGGGGGGACGTCGAGCAGTACTTC.

This sequence joins TRBV28 and TRBJ2-2; 7 bases match TRBD2. Germline V gene sequence: CDR1 MDHEN, CDR2 SYDVKM. This CDR3 has 19 amino acids. After removal of 2 bases from V and 3 bases from J, the junction contained 15 bases not matched to a gene. The CDR3 here is CASSLELPFREAYTGELFF. The CDR3 nucleotides read TGTGCCAGCAGTTTAGAACTTCCGTTCCGGGAGGCGTACACCGGGGAGCTGTTTTTT. Filled out from reference TRBV28 and TRBJ2-2, the complete variable domain reads DVKVTQSSRYLVKRTGEKVFLECVQDMDHENMFWYRQDPGLGLRLIYFSYDVKMKEKGDIPEGYSVSREKKERFSLILESASTNQTSMYLCASSLELPFREAYTGELFFGEGSRLTVL.

This clone was observed a few times. The rearrangement uses TRBV2 and TRBJ2-7, with 8 bases that match TRBD2. Per the germline V gene, CDR1 is SNHLY and CDR2 is FYNNEI. There are 14 residues in the CDR3. Unmatched junction bases numbered 4, after V lost 3 bases and J lost 3 bases. CDR3 sequence (DNA): TGTGCCAGCAGTGACGGCACTAGCGGCTACGAGCAGTACTTC. It encodes CASSDGTSGYEQYF. The full variable domain, in which reference TRBV2 and TRBJ2-7 provide the parts outside the CDR3, is EPEVTQTPSHQVTQMGQEVILRCVPISNHLYFYWYRQILGQKVEFLVSFYNNEISEKSEIFDDQFSVERPDGSNFTLKIRSTKLEDSAMYFCASSDGTSGYEQYFGPGTRLTVT.

The table lists this clone with a count of one. The chain is built from TRBV5-6 and TRBJ2-1; 9 bases map to TRBD1. The CDR3 spans 17 residues. The junction had 14 bases not matched to a gene; V was cut back by 3 bases and J by 7 bases. Germline loops: CDR1 SGHDT, CDR2 YYEEEE. CDR3 nucleotides: TGTGCCAGCAGCTGGGCCCCGGACAGGGGAGGTTTGAATGAGCAGTTCTTC. Encoded protein: CASSWAPDRGGLNEQFF.

The chain uses TRBV27 and TRBJ2-4, with D hard to call. The V end was cut by 3 bases, the J end by 5 bases, with 8 bases between. CDR1 is MNHEY and CDR2 is SMNVEV in the germline V gene (reference sequence). The CDR3 length is 13 residues. CDR3 region: CASSFSLENIQYF. CDR3 in DNA: TGTGCCAGCAGTTTCTCCCTGGAAAACATTCAGTACTTC.

V and J are TRBV19 and TRBJ1-5; D may be TRBD1 (6 bases). The germline gives CDR1 LNHDA, CDR2 SQIVND (reference sequence). V was shortened by 0 bases and J by 0 bases, with 12 bases between the two germline ends. The CDR3 sequence is 17 residues long. The CDR3 DNA is TGTGCCAGTAGTATAGAGGGGACGGGGGCTAGCAATCAGCCCCAGCATTTT. It codes for CASSIEGTGASNQPQHF. The whole variable domain, filled in from reference TRBV19 and TRBJ1-5, reads DGGITQSPKYLFRKEGQNVTLSCEQNLNHDAMYWYRQDPGQGLRLIYYSQIVNDFQKGDIAEGYSVSREKKESFPLTVTSAQKNPTAFYLCASSIEGTGASNQPQHFGDGTRLSIL.

This chain joins TRBV7-6 and TRBJ2-1; TRBD2 might be the D (6 bases). Trimming removed 1 base from V and 2 bases from J, with 12 bases in between. The CDR3 consists of 16 residues. The V gene's germline CDR1 is SGHVS and CDR2 FNYEAQ. CDR3 in amino acids: CASSLGGKFPYNEQFF. The CDR3 DNA reads TGTGCCAGCAGCTTAGGCGGGAAATTCCCCTACAATGAGCAGTTCTTC.

The chain is built from TRBV18 and TRBJ2-7; D unclear. This CDR3 comprises 12 residues. Trimming stripped 3 bases from V and 7 bases from J, with 10 bases between. Germline V gene sequence: CDR1 KGHSH, CDR2 LQKENI. This CDR3 reads CASSPNLGEQYF. As DNA, the CDR3 is TGTGCCAGCTCACCCAACTTGGGGGAGCAGTACTTC.

The chain employs TRBV19 and TRBJ2-5; 7 bases agree with TRBD1. The J call is in doubt because the DNA end fits TRBJ2-7 better. The germline V gene has CDR1 LNHDA and CDR2 SQIVND (reference sequence). The CDR3 covers 15 residues. CDR3 sequence: CASSITSQGAYEQYF. The CDR3 bases are TGTGCCAGTAGTATAACGTCGCAGGGGGCCTACGAGCAGTACTTC.

CDR3 loop: CASSIGQRDQPQHF. The CDR3 DNA reads as TGTGCCAGTAGTATAGGACAGCGGGATCAGCCCCAGCATTTT. This chain connects TRBV19 to TRBJ1-5; tentative D call: TRBD1 (5 bases). V was shortened by 1 base and J by 5 bases, with 9 bases between the two germline ends. The CDR3 spans 14 residues. The germline CDR1 and CDR2 sequences are LNHDA and SQIVND (reference sequence).

The CDR3 nucleotides read TGTGCCACCAGCAGAGTTACAGGATATGAAAAACTGTTTTTT. This gives the protein CATSRVTGYEKLFF. The chain recombines TRBV15 with TRBJ1-4; tentatively, D is TRBD1 (5 bases). The germline V gene encodes CDR1 LNHNV and CDR2 YYDKDF (reference sequence). Trimming stripped 1 base from V and 6 bases from J, with 9 bases between. The CDR3 runs 14 residues.

The chain recombines TRBV5-1 with TRBJ2-3; TRBD2 agrees at 14 bases. V lost 4 bases, J lost 5 bases, and 9 bases stayed unmatched. The CDR3 totals 17 residues. Germline CDR1 SGHRS, CDR2 YFSETQ. Written as DNA, the CDR3 is TGCGCCAGCAGCGGGGGACTAGCGGGAGTGATAAGAGATACGCAGTATTTT. Residues: CASSGGLAGVIRDTQYF.

V and J are TRBV7-9 and TRBJ2-2; 8 nucleotides match TRBD1. The CDR3 contains 15 residues. In germline, CDR1 is SEHNR, CDR2 FQNEAQ (reference sequence). The ends lost 7 bases at V and 2 bases at J; junction bases unmatched: 6. The CDR3 DNA sequence: TGTGCCAGCACGCGGACAGGGATAAACACCGGGGAGCTGTTTTTT. It translates to CASTRTGINTGELFF.

V and J are TRBV6-6 and TRBJ2-7; perhaps D is TRBD1 or TRBD2 (5 bases each). V lost 7 bases, J lost 5 bases, and 9 bases lay in between. The CDR3 runs 11 residues. The germline CDR1 and CDR2 sequences are MNHNY and SVGAGI (reference sequence). The CDR3 is CASMGVHEQYF. In DNA form, the CDR3 reads TGTGCCAGCATGGGGGTCCACGAGCAGTACTTC.

On this clone itself: The junction and the germline gene differ at one end; a read error may be behind it. The chain combines TRBV7-9 with TRBJ2-7; TRBD2 agrees at 7 bases. The CDR3 covers 13 residues. CDR1 is SEHNR, CDR2 FQNEAQ, per germline (reference sequence). The CDR3 bases are TGTGCCAGCAGCAGCGGGACTTCCTTCGAGCAGTACTTC. Its protein is CASSSGTSFEQYF.